This record concerns one T cell receptor beta chain sequence. The antigen remains unidentified. The source of the sample is a study of CD8+ T cells in alopecia areata. Points from the study as a whole: Across lesional scalp, and particularly alopecia totalis/universalis, clonality surpassed that of normal scalp.

The CDR3 extends over 11 amino acids. The V end was cut by 5 bases, the J end by 5 bases, with 9 bases between. The germline gives CDR1 GTSNPN, CDR2 SVGIG (reference sequence). Extraction and reverse transcription of RNA yielded cDNA as the sequencing template. Clones were read by immunoSEQ multiplex PCR, and TCRdb kept only the in-frame ones, dropping some. The sample consists of over 150,000 clones, 45% to 70% of them appearing once. The V and J genes are TRBV30 and TRBJ1-1; no definite D call. What was sequenced was CD8+ T cells sorted from blood. The clonotype was recovered from a human donor in good health. The CDR3 here is CAWRVGTEAFF. The CDR3 region has the DNA TGTGCCTGGCGCGTGGGGACTGAAGCTTTCTTT.